A single sample gave rise to the 9 T cell receptor beta chains below, sequenced in a study of T cells after yellow fever vaccination. Each CDR3 protein gets one entry after TCRdb re-called the 5' RACE reads with MiXCR. Of fewer than 500,000 distinct CDR3 sequences in the sample, around 19% were seen once. The specimen comprised PBMCs, sampled before the yellow fever booster vaccination. The receptors were sampled from a man between 18 and 29 years old who received the YFV17D yellow fever vaccine.

This clonotype showed up just a few times. The V call is TRBV20-1, the J call TRBJ2-3; 12 bases fit TRBD1. Trimming removed 4 bases from V and 3 bases from J; junction bases left unmatched: 8. The CDR3 loop spans 16 amino acids. Germline CDR1 is DFQATT and CDR2 is SNEGSKA (reference sequence). The CDR3 spells CSATSGTGGFTDTQYF. In nucleotides, the CDR3 is TGCAGTGCTACGAGCGGGACAGGGGGCTTTACAGATACGCAGTATTTT.

This clonotype occurred a few times. Here the CDR3 reads CASSQGQGVYEQYF. CDR3 DNA sequence: TGTGCCAGCAGCCAGGGACAGGGGGTCTACGAGCAGTACTTC. This chain joins TRBV4-2 and TRBJ2-7; the match to TRBD1 covers 11 bases. The CDR3 has 14 residues. Germline V gives CDR1 LGHNA, CDR2 YNFKEQ. Trimming at V came to 3 bases and at J to 3 bases, leaving 1 base not matched to a gene.

CDR3 loop: CASSYPAARTQYF. The DNA for the CDR3 is TGTGCCAGCAGTTACCCGGCCGCTCGGACCCAGTACTTC. This sequence joins TRBV6-5 and TRBJ2-5; no clear D. This CDR3 spans 13 amino acids. Germline loops: CDR1 MNHEY, CDR2 SVGAGI. The V end lost 2 bases, the J end lost 7 bases, and 11 bases lay between the germline ends.

The V gene is TRBV18, the J gene TRBJ2-3, with D possibly matching TRBD2 (6 bases). Trimming cost V 6 bases and J 0 bases, with 13 bases left between them. The germline CDR1 and CDR2 sequences are KGHSH and LQKENI. There are 15 residues in the CDR3. CDR3 in amino acids: CASSIGGVSTDTQYF. CDR3 DNA sequence: TGTGCCAGCTCGATCGGAGGGGTCAGCACAGATACGCAGTATTTT.

This clonotype was seen only a few times. The gene calls are TRBV7-2 and TRBJ2-1; TRBD1 agrees at 9 bases. V gave up 5 bases and J gave up 5 bases; unmatched junction bases: 7. Germline CDR1 reads SGHTA; CDR2 reads FQGNSA. The CDR3 consists of 15 residues. CDR3 bases: TGTGCCAGCAGCCTGTACAGGGGGCCACACAATGAGCAGTTCTTC. Encoded protein: CASSLYRGPHNEQFF. The full variable domain, completed using reference TRBV7-2 and TRBJ2-1, is GAGVSQSPSNKVTEKGKDVELRCDPISGHTALYWYRQSLGQGLEFLIYFQGNSAPDKSGLPSDRFSAERTGGSVSTLTIQRTQQEDSAVYLCASSLYRGPHNEQFFGPGTRLTVL.

This clonotype came up a few times. V and J are TRBV28 and TRBJ2-4; D gene ambiguous. Germline CDR1 is MDHEN and CDR2 is SYDVKM. The CDR3 is made up of 15 amino acids. V was pared by 3 bases and J by 0 bases, with 9 bases between. CDR3 amino acids: CASSFNRLAKNIQYF. Written as DNA, the CDR3 is TGTGCCAGCAGTTTTAACCGTCTAGCCAAAAACATTCAGTACTTC.

This clonotype was recorded at least ten times. The CDR3 is CASSLQGSVPGNIQYF. The DNA for the CDR3 is TGCGCCAGCAGCTTACAGGGCTCCGTGCCGGGAAACATTCAGTACTTC. The J gene is TRBJ2-4, the V gene TRBV5-1, with TRBD1 as a possible D gene (6 bases). Trimming removed 2 bases from V and 6 bases from J, with 18 bases in between. The CDR3 has 16 residues. Germline assignment: CDR1 SGHRS and CDR2 YFSETQ.

The J gene is TRBJ1-6, the V gene TRBV6-5; D unclear. V lost 10 bases, J lost 7 bases, and 17 bases lay in between. CDR1 and CDR2 (germline): MNHEY, SVGAGI. The CDR3 length is 14 residues. CDR3 protein: CATLSKGDNSPLHF. The CDR3 DNA follows: TGTGCCACCTTGAGCAAGGGAGACAATTCACCCCTCCACTTT.

The sample holds a few counts of this clonotype. The chain carries TRBV28 and TRBJ2-3; D not resolved. The V gene lost 8 bases and the J gene lost 2 bases, with 17 bases spanning the gap. This CDR3 contains 15 residues. Germline V lookup: CDR1 MDHEN, CDR2 SYDVKM. CDR3 sequence: CASAPPFSITDTQYF. Here the CDR3 DNA reads TGTGCCAGCGCCCCCCCGTTTTCTATCACAGATACGCAGTATTTT.